This is a list of T cell receptor beta chains from one sample in a study of vaccination and CD4 T cells after COVID-19. These TCRs' antigens remain unknown. TCRdb re-analysed the PCR reads in MiXCR, keeping a single row per CDR3 protein. In the table there are roughly 20,000 distinct CDR3 sequences, roughly 70% of which are singletons. The sequenced sample was CD4+ T cells from blood, cultured in vitro. Every receptor here comes from a human donor who had recovered from COVID-19. CDR3s include the opening cysteine and the closing phenylalanine or tryptophan.

>TRBJ1-4|TRBV20-1|15
CSAPGRRTGDEKLFF
>TRBJ1-2|TRBV24-1|14
CATSEGQGGYGYTF
>TRBJ2-4|TRBV20-1|14
CSALLAAKEVIQYF
>TRBJ2-7|TRBV6-5|13
CASSYQGGYEQYF
>TRBJ1-5|TRBV20-1|18
CSAPPAWGSYLSNQPQHF
>TRBJ1-6|TRBV6-1|13
CASLNRANSPLHF
>TRBJ2-3|TRBV19|16
CASKAGLKLGTDTQYF
>TRBJ1-1|TRBV20-1|16
CSARVGGARMNTEAFF
>TRBJ1-5|TRBV2|14
CASSGDRGGQPQHF
>TRBJ1-1|TRBV12-3/TRBV12-4|14
CASSYRLGQTEAFF
>TRBJ2-7|TRBV20-1|15
CSARDRTTRLYEQYF
>TRBJ2-7|TRBV6-2/TRBV6-3|16
CASSATFPGLGHEQYF
>TRBJ2-2|TRBV6-2/TRBV6-3|15
CASRSLERRAGELFF
>TRBJ2-2|TRBV7-2|15
CASSLALRNTGELFF
>TRBJ1-2|TRBV27|14
CASSFAQGSYGYTF